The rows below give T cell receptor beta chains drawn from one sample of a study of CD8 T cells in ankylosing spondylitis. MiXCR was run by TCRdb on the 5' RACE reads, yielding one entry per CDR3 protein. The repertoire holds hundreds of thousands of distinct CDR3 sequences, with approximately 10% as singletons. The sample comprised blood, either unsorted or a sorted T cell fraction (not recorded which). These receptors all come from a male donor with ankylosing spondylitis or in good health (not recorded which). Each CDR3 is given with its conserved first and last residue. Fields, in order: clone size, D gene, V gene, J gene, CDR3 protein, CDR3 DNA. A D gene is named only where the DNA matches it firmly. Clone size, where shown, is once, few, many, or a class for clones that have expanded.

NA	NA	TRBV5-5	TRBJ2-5	CASSPHRDPEGETQYF	TGTGCCAGCAGCCCACACAGGGACCCCGAGGGGGAGACCCAGTACTTC
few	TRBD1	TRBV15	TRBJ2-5	CATSREDRGPEAQYF	TGTGCCACCAGCAGAGAGGACAGGGGCCCCGAGGCCCAGTACTTC
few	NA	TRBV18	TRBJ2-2	CASSPRTGELFF	TGTGCCAGCTCACCTCGCACCGGGGAGCTGTTTTTT
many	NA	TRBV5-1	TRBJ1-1	CASSFEGDFTEAFF	TGCGCCAGCAGCTTCGAGGGGGATTTCACTGAAGCTTTCTTT
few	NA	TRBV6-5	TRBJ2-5	CAAATRETQYF	TGTGCCGCGGCGACCAGGGAGACCCAGTACTTC
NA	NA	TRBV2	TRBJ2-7	CASSGAPIPYEQYF	TGTGCCAGCTCAGGAGCACCCATCCCCTACGAGCAGTACTTC
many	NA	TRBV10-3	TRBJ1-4	CAISEWGAPNEKLFF	TGTGCCATCAGTGAGTGGGGGGCACCTAATGAAAAACTGTTTTTT
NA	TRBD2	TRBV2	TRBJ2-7	CASSVPTSGGVTYEQYF	TGTGCCAGCAGTGTCCCCACTAGCGGGGGTGTTACCTACGAGCAGTACTTC
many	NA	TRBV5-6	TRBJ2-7	CASRGVKVNEQYF	TGTGCCAGCAGGGGAGTCAAGGTGAACGAGCAGTACTTC
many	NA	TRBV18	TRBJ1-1	CASSGQDNTEAFF	TGTGCCAGCTCAGGCCAGGATAACACTGAAGCTTTCTTT
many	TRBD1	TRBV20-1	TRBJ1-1	CSAELGTGVAMNTEAFF	TGCAGTGCGGAGTTAGGGACAGGTGTGGCGATGAACACTGAAGCTTTCTTT
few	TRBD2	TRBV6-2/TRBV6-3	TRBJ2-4	CASSPTSGLQYF	TGTGCCAGCAGTCCGACTAGCGGCCTTCAGTACTTC
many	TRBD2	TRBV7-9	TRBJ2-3	CASSARLAGGTDTQYF	TGTGCCAGCAGCGCGAGACTAGCGGGGGGCACAGATACGCAGTATTTT
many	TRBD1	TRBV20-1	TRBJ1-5	CSATRTGVNQPQHF	TGCAGTGCTACTAGGACAGGGGTCAATCAGCCCCAGCATTTT
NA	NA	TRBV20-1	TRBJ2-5	CSANSDVLGGGETQYF	TGCAGTGCTAACTCCGATGTCCTGGGGGGCGGGGAGACCCAGTACTTC
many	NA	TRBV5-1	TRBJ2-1	CASSLALGQNEQFF	TGCGCCAGCAGCTTGGCTCTAGGGCAGAATGAGCAGTTCTTC